Listed below are T cell receptor beta chains from one sample, sequenced in a study of blood T cell repertoires in COVID-19. Here immunoSEQ multiplex PCR was the method, and the copy in TCRdb shows in-frame clones only, minus some. The sample yields some 250,000 clones, 80% to 90% seen once. Sequencing was carried out using peripheral blood. The receptors originated from a woman of 80 years or more with COVID-19, enrolled during active disease. Each CDR3 is given with its conserved first and last residue. The D gene is left open where the match is weak. Clone size appears in some rows only: once, few, many, or a class for an expanded clone.

J | size | D | V | CDR3 | DNA
TRBJ1-3 | many | TRBD1 | TRBV25-1 | CASSENRGQGVYTIYF | TGTGCCAGCAGTGAAAACAGGGGACAGGGGGTTTACACCATATATTTT
TRBJ1-6 | . | . | TRBV28 | CASRSSNSPLHF | TGTGCCAGCAGGTCTAGTAATTCACCCCTCCACTTT
TRBJ1-6 | . | TRBD1 | TRBV5-5 | CASSLEGQGISPLHF | TGTGCCAGCAGCTTGGAGGGACAGGGGATTTCACCCCTCCACTTT
TRBJ2-5 | . | . | TRBV5-1 | CASSLDGQETQYF | TGCGCCAGCAGCTTGGACGGTCAAGAGACCCAGTACTTC
TRBJ1-4 | . | . | TRBV2 | CAILVIRDEKLFF | TGTGCCATCCTGGTCATCAGGGATGAAAAACTGTTTTTT
TRBJ2-2 | . | . | TRBV24-1 | CATSVPGFTGELFF | TGTGCCACCAGTGTTCCCGGTTTCACCGGGGAGCTGTTTTTT
TRBJ1-5 | . | TRBD1 | TRBV2 | CASRVGQESNQPQHF | TGTGCCAGCAGGGTGGGACAGGAAAGCAATCAGCCCCAGCATTTT
TRBJ1-4 | once | . | TRBV7-2 | CASSPRAGGQGEKLFF | TGTGCCAGCAGCCCTCGGGCCGGGGGGCAGGGTGAAAAACTGTTTTTT
TRBJ2-1 | . | TRBD1 | TRBV28 | CASSPTGGRYNEQFF | TGTGCCAGCAGCCCTACAGGGGGCCGCTACAATGAGCAGTTCTTC
TRBJ2-7 | . | TRBD2 | TRBV6-2/TRBV6-3 | CASSLAGLYEQYF | TGTGCCAGCAGTCTAGCGGGACTCTACGAGCAGTACTTC
TRBJ1-6 | once | TRBD1 | TRBV5-6 | CASSSPGGNLNSPLHF | TGTGCCAGCAGCTCTCCAGGGGGAAATTTGAATTCACCCCTCCACTTT
TRBJ2-1 | . | . | TRBV7-9 | CASSLVSAGFNEQFF | TGTGCCAGCAGCTTAGTTTCGGCAGGGTTCAATGAGCAGTTCTTC
TRBJ1-1 | once | . | TRBV3-1/TRBV3-2 | CASSLLQENTEAFF | TGTGCCAGCAGCCTACTACAGGAGAACACTGAAGCTTTCTTT
TRBJ2-3 | once | TRBD1 | TRBV6-1 | CASSEGTGGRDTQYF | TGTGCCAGCAGTGAAGGGACAGGGGGCAGAGATACGCAGTATTTT
TRBJ1-5 | . | . | TRBV18 | CASSLIYDQPQHF | TGTGCCAGCTCACTGATCTATGATCAGCCCCAGCATTTT
TRBJ1-3 | once | TRBD1 | TRBV7-3 | CASSQGVSSGNTIYF | TGTGCCAGCAGCCAGGGGGTATCCTCTGGAAACACCATATATTTT
TRBJ2-7 | . | . | TRBV11-2 | CASSFGLHLYEQYF | TGTGCCAGCAGCTTTGGCCTCCACCTCTACGAGCAGTACTTC
TRBJ1-2 | . | . | TRBV6-6 | CASSWTELGGYTF | TGTGCCAGCAGCTGGACTGAACTTGGGGGCTACACCTTC
TRBJ1-1 | once | . | TRBV11-3 | CASSADKTSEAFF | TGTGCCAGCAGCGCAGACAAAACCTCTGAAGCTTTCTTT
TRBJ2-3 | . | . | TRBV7-8 | CASSAQTGISDTQYF | TGTGCCAGCAGCGCACAGACCGGGATCTCAGATACGCAGTATTTT
TRBJ1-2 | . | . | TRBV5-1 | CASSSGQRTINYTF | TGCGCCAGCAGCAGTGGACAGCGAACTATTAACTACACCTTC
TRBJ1-3 | once | TRBD1 | TRBV10-3 | CAISSPDRGGNTIYF | TGTGCCATCAGTTCCCCGGACAGGGGAGGCAACACCATATATTTT
TRBJ2-1 | few | TRBD2 | TRBV28 | CASSLWGLKASYEQFF | TGTGCCAGCAGTTTATGGGGACTAAAGGCCTCCTATGAGCAGTTCTTC
TRBJ2-3 | . | . | TRBV7-3 | CASSSTTADTQYF | TGTGCCAGCAGCTCGACTACCGCAGATACGCAGTATTTT
TRBJ1-2 | . | TRBD1 | TRBV2 | CASRPTGLGKGYTF | TGTGCCAGCAGACCGACAGGGTTGGGAAAGGGCTACACCTTC
TRBJ1-1 | few | TRBD1 | TRBV19 | CASSIGTGRSLNTEAFF | TGTGCCAGTAGTATAGGGACAGGACGTTCCCTGAACACTGAAGCTTTCTTT
TRBJ1-3 | . | . | TRBV5-1 | CASSASFSVGNTIYF | TGCGCCAGCAGCGCTAGTTTTTCGGTTGGAAACACCATATATTTT
TRBJ2-1 | . | TRBD2 | TRBV2 | CASTERGTYNEQFF | TGTGCCAGTACGGAGCGGGGGACTTACAATGAGCAGTTCTTC
TRBJ2-7 | . | . | TRBV30 | CAWTPYRGTSYEQYF | TGTGCCTGGACCCCGTACCGGGGAACTTCCTACGAGCAGTACTTC
TRBJ2-2 | . | TRBD1 | TRBV5-4 | CASSPDRVRNGELFF | TGTGCCAGCAGCCCGGACAGGGTTCGGAACGGGGAGCTGTTTTTT
TRBJ2-5 | . | TRBD2 | TRBV7-6 | CASSFGRGETQYF | TGTGCCAGCAGCTTTGGGCGGGGGGAGACCCAGTACTTC
TRBJ2-5 | . | . | TRBV4-2 | CASSQAVGLGETQYF | TGTGCCAGCAGCCAAGCGGTGGGACTCGGGGAGACCCAGTACTTC
TRBJ2-1 | . | TRBD2 | TRBV28 | CASTPSGGNYNEQFF | TGTGCCAGCACCCCTAGCGGGGGTAACTACAATGAGCAGTTCTTC
TRBJ1-5 | . | . | TRBV19 | CASSIVAGGNQPQHF | TGTGCCAGTAGTATAGTGGCAGGGGGCAATCAGCCCCAGCATTTT
TRBJ1-1 | . | . | TRBV28 | CASSFGQMNTEAFF | TGTGCCAGCAGTTTTGGACAGATGAACACTGAAGCTTTCTTT
TRBJ1-1 | few | . | TRBV15 | CATAWGRNTEAFF | TGTGCCACGGCTTGGGGCAGGAACACTGAAGCTTTCTTT
TRBJ1-4 | . | TRBD1 | TRBV30 | CASGDSNEKLFF | TGTGCCTCCGGGGACAGCAACGAAAAACTGTTTTTT
TRBJ2-6 | . | . | TRBV28 | CASSPGLGSSGANVLTF | TGTGCCAGCAGCCCCGGACTGGGAAGCTCTGGGGCCAACGTCCTGACTTTC
TRBJ2-1 | . | . | TRBV5-1 | CASSPGQGFEQFF | TGCGCCAGCAGCCCTGGACAAGGATTTGAGCAGTTCTTC
TRBJ1-5 | . | TRBD1 | TRBV28 | CASSATGGMGQPQHF | TGTGCCAGCAGTGCGACAGGGGGCATGGGACAGCCCCAGCATTTT
TRBJ2-2 | few | . | TRBV18 | CASSLSILEVTGELFF | TGTGCCAGCTCACTTTCTATTCTAGAGGTCACCGGGGAGCTGTTTTTT
TRBJ1-4 | . | TRBD1 | TRBV2 | CASGTGFNEKLFF | TGTGCCAGCGGGACAGGCTTTAATGAAAAACTGTTTTTT
TRBJ2-7 | . | . | TRBV3-1/TRBV3-2 | CASSQRAAPEQYF | TGTGCCAGCAGCCAACGCGCAGCGCCCGAGCAGTACTTC
TRBJ2-7 | . | TRBD1 | TRBV7-9 | CASSLHGTGGSEQYF | TGTGCCAGCAGCCTCCACGGGACAGGGGGCTCCGAGCAGTACTTC
TRBJ1-1 | . | . | TRBV18 | CASSLTRTEAFF | TGTGCCAGCTCCCTTACCAGAACTGAAGCTTTCTTT
TRBJ1-4 | . | TRBD1 | TRBV13 | CASRPGTGTQKLFF | TGTGCCAGCAGGCCCGGGACAGGGACGCAAAAACTGTTTTTT
TRBJ2-7 | . | . | TRBV18 | CASSPNQQDEQYF | TGTGCCAGCTCACCAAACCAACAGGACGAGCAGTACTTC
TRBJ1-5 | . | . | TRBV6-2/TRBV6-3 | CASSPTRRGGSNQPQHF | TGTGCCAGCAGTCCCACCCGGCGGGGGGGGAGCAATCAGCCCCAGCATTTT
TRBJ1-5 | . | . | TRBV19 | CASSSLGRTANQPQHF | TGTGCCAGTAGTTCCCTAGGTAGGACAGCAAATCAGCCCCAGCATTTT
TRBJ2-3 | . | TRBD1 | TRBV6-5 | CASSYSGQISTDTQYF | TGTGCCAGCAGTTACTCGGGACAGATAAGCACAGATACGCAGTATTTT
TRBJ2-2 | . | TRBD2 | TRBV7-8 | CASSRIAGVSTGELFF | TGTGCCAGCAGCAGAATAGCGGGAGTTAGCACCGGGGAGCTGTTTTTT
TRBJ2-3 | . | . | TRBV3-1/TRBV3-2 | CASSQDGDTQYF | TGTGCCAGCAGCCAAGACGGAGATACGCAGTATTTT
TRBJ2-1 | . | TRBD2 | TRBV2 | CASSGSSGKINEQFF | TGTGCCAGCAGTGGGTCTAGCGGGAAAATAAATGAGCAGTTCTTC
TRBJ1-2 | . | TRBD1 | TRBV15 | CATSRPTGAAGYTF | TGTGCCACCAGCAGACCGACAGGGGCGGCTGGCTACACCTTC
TRBJ1-2 | . | TRBD1 | TRBV18 | CASSRTGTGTNYGYTF | TGTGCCAGCTCACGAACGGGGACAGGGACTAACTATGGCTACACCTTC